Below, 31 T cell receptor beta chains from the same sample are listed, as sequenced in a study of identical twins. MiXCR was run by TCRdb on the 5' RACE reads, yielding one entry per CDR3 protein. Of 280,000 or so distinct CDR3 sequences detected, more than 6.5% appear once; the ten largest clones hold over 2%. These data also featured in a second study, about yellow fever vaccine responses in identical twins.

Sequencing was performed on memory (CD45RO+) T cells sorted from blood. The receptors derive from a woman between 18 and 30 years old in good health.

V usage is TRBV20-1 and J usage is TRBJ1-2, with D hard to call. Germline values: CDR1 DFQATT, CDR2 SNEGSKA (reference sequence). The CDR3 is 15 amino acids. The germline V and J ends were trimmed by 0 bases and 4 bases, with 15 bases remaining between them. The CDR3 nucleotides are TGCAGTGCTAGAGAATCAAATTTGCCTGGCTATGGCTACACCTTC. It is translated as CSARESNLPGYGYTF.

This clonotype was picked up many times. The V and J genes are TRBV3-1 and TRBJ1-1; 7 bases match TRBD1. CDR1 is LGHDT and CDR2 is YNNKEL in the germline V gene (reference sequence). The CDR3 length is 11 residues. Trimming removed 3 bases from V and 11 bases from J; junction bases left unmatched: 3. CDR3 residues: CASSQTGWAFF. Here the CDR3 DNA reads TGTGCCAGCAGCCAGACAGGGTGGGCTTTCTTT. Filled out from reference TRBV3-1 and TRBJ1-1, the complete variable domain reads DTAVSQTPKYLVTQMGNDKSIKCEQNLGHDTMYWYKQDSKKFLKIMFSYNNKELIINETVPNRFSPKSPDKAHLNLHINSLELGDSAVYFCASSQTGWAFFGQGTRLTVV.

This clonotype has a handful of counts. The gene calls are TRBV28 and TRBJ1-1, with D possibly being TRBD1 (6 bases). This CDR3 has 12 residues. Trimming cost V 5 bases and J 4 bases, with 8 bases left between them. Looked up from germline, CDR1 is MDHEN and CDR2 is SYDVKM. DNA for the CDR3: TGTGCCAGCAGTCGCAGGGGCACTGAAGCTTTCTTT. Amino acids: CASSRRGTEAFF.

This clonotype was found many times. The V and J genes are TRBV12-3 or TRBV12-4 and TRBJ1-4, with unresolved D. This CDR3 is 12 amino acids long. V was shortened by 6 bases and J by 5 bases, with 7 bases between the two germline ends. CDR3 region: CASSSGNEKLFF. The CDR3 DNA reads as TGTGCCAGCAGCTCAGGAAATGAAAAACTGTTTTTT.

The table lists this clonotype with a few counts. The chain carries TRBV15 and TRBJ1-4, with unresolved D. Looked up from germline, CDR1 is LNHNV and CDR2 is YYDKDF (reference sequence). CDR3 length equals 15 residues. The germline V and J ends were trimmed by 0 bases and 5 bases, with 10 bases remaining between them. The DNA for the CDR3 is TGTGCCACCAGCAGAGAAGGTATTAAAAATGAAAAACTGTTTTTT. It is translated as CATSREGIKNEKLFF.

This clonotype was seen a handful of times. This chain joins TRBV29-1 and TRBJ2-3, with D uncertain. V shed 8 bases and J shed 6 bases, with 18 bases lying between them. In germline, CDR1 is SQVTM, CDR2 ANQGSEA. This CDR3 is 13 amino acids long. The CDR3, as DNA: TGCAGCATTAGAGTAGGTTTCTCGGATACGCAGTATTTT. It translates to CSIRVGFSDTQYF.

This clonotype was seen a few times. The rearrangement joins TRBV5-1 to TRBJ2-7; TRBD2 matches at 12 bases. The length of the CDR3 is 18 residues. Per the germline V gene, CDR1 is SGHRS and CDR2 is YFSETQ. J was trimmed by 0 bases and V by 4 bases; bases with no gene match: 11. The CDR3 bases are TGCGCCAGCAGCAGGACTAGCGGGATCGCCCCGAGCTCCTACGAGCAGTACTTC. Protein: CASSRTSGIAPSSYEQYF.

The chain is built from TRBV20-1 and TRBJ2-3, with a weak D call TRBD2 (5 bases). The germline V gene encodes CDR1 DFQATT and CDR2 SNEGSKA (reference sequence). Trimming removed 3 bases from V and 10 bases from J, with 11 bases in between. There are 11 residues in the CDR3. The CDR3 here is CSASGGGAQYF. The CDR3 DNA sequence: TGCAGTGCTAGTGGCGGAGGCGCGCAGTATTTT.

V and J are TRBV20-1 and TRBJ1-5; TRBD1 is a possible D gene (6 bases). Germline CDR1 and CDR2: DFQATT and SNEGSKA (reference sequence). The CDR3 loop spans 14 amino acids. Trimming took 3 bases from V and 2 from J, leaving 11 bases between them. The CDR3 protein is CSASEGGRNQPQHF. Written as DNA, the CDR3 is TGCAGTGCTAGCGAAGGGGGTCGCAATCAGCCCCAGCATTTT.

Many counts were recorded for this clonotype. V gene TRBV5-1 combines with J gene TRBJ2-3; a weak D match, TRBD1 (6 bases). This CDR3 contains 15 residues. Germline assignment: CDR1 SGHRS and CDR2 YFSETQ. The ends were cut back, 4 bases at V and 4 bases at J, with 16 bases in the middle. CDR3: CASSERTVSPDTQYF. The CDR3 DNA is TGCGCCAGCAGCGAAAGGACAGTAAGCCCAGATACGCAGTATTTT.

This clonotype appeared many times. The chain combines TRBV3-1 with TRBJ2-3; 10 bases map to TRBD1. Germline CDR1 LGHDT, CDR2 YNNKEL (reference sequence). V shed 4 bases and J 4 bases; nucleotides not matched to a gene: 5. This CDR3 has 15 residues. The CDR3 here is CASSPGTGESDTQYF. The CDR3 DNA reads as TGTGCCAGCAGCCCCGGGACAGGGGAATCAGATACGCAGTATTTT.

This clonotype was counted a few times. The V call is TRBV24-1, the J call TRBJ2-2; D not resolved. The CDR3 covers 17 residues. Germline CDR1 KGHDR, CDR2 SFDVKD. The germline V and J ends were trimmed by 4 bases and 5 bases, with 19 bases remaining between them. The CDR3 DNA sequence: TGTGCCACCAGTGACCCCCTTGGTGGGGTCGGTACCGGGGAGCTGTTTTTT. Translation: CATSDPLGGVGTGELFF.

There are many counts of this clonotype. The chain carries TRBV27 and TRBJ2-7; TRBD2 matches 9 bases. The ends lost 0 bases at V and 3 bases at J; junction bases unmatched: 0. CDR3 length: 14 residues. The germline V gene has CDR1 MNHEY and CDR2 SMNVEV (reference sequence). DNA of the CDR3: TGTGCCAGCAGTTTATCGCGGGAGGGCTACGAGCAGTACTTC. Protein: CASSLSREGYEQYF.

The chain recombines TRBV27 with TRBJ2-3; 10 bases fit TRBD2. The CDR3 has 17 residues. The ends lost 0 bases at V and 3 bases at J; junction bases unmatched: 6. CDR1 is MNHEY and CDR2 is SMNVEV in the germline V gene (reference sequence). DNA for the CDR3: TGTGCCAGCAGTTTATCACAAGCGGGAGGGTCGACAGATACGCAGTATTTT. Residues: CASSLSQAGGSTDTQYF.

The V gene is TRBV20-1, the J gene TRBJ2-5; no clear D gene. V was clipped by 3 bases and J by 4 bases, with 15 bases between them. Germline CDR1 DFQATT, CDR2 SNEGSKA (reference sequence). The CDR3 sequence is 14 residues long. CDR3 amino acids: CSARALEELETQYF. For the CDR3, the DNA is TGCAGTGCTAGGGCCCTAGAGGAGCTAGAGACCCAGTACTTC.

The chain carries TRBV10-3 and TRBJ2-1; no definite D call. Trimming stripped 3 bases from V and 6 bases from J, with 3 bases between. Germline V gene lookup returns CDR1 ENHRY and CDR2 SYGVKD. The CDR3 is 11 amino acids. The CDR3: CAISDVNEQFF. CDR3 sequence (DNA): TGTGCCATCAGTGATGTCAATGAGCAGTTCTTC.

The chain couples TRBV19 to TRBJ1-1, with 9 bases aligning to TRBD1. Germline CDR1 reads LNHDA; CDR2 reads SQIVND (reference sequence). CDR3 length: 15 residues. After removal of 7 bases from V and 6 bases from J, the junction contained 12 bases not matched to a gene. CDR3 DNA: TGTGCCAGTAAGCCCGGGACAGGGCTTCACGCTGAAGCTTTCTTT. Its protein is CASKPGTGLHAEAFF.

This clonotype was recorded at least ten times. The chain carries TRBV20-1 and TRBJ2-5; 13 positions agree with TRBD2. The germline CDR1 and CDR2 sequences are DFQATT and SNEGSKA (reference sequence). This CDR3 comprises 16 residues. CDR3 in amino acids: CRLVGTSGETQETQYF. For the CDR3, the DNA is TGCAGGCTAGTCGGGACTAGCGGGGAGACCCAAGAGACCCAGTACTTC.

This clonotype was seen repeatedly, ten times or more. This chain links TRBV3-1 with TRBJ2-6; weak D call: TRBD2 (6 bases). The CDR3 loop spans 16 amino acids. Trimming removed 0 bases at V and 0 bases at J, with 6 bases between. Germline-derived CDR1 and CDR2 are LGHDT and YNNKEL (reference sequence). The CDR3 reads CASSQEAGSGANVLTF. For the CDR3, the DNA is TGTGCCAGCAGCCAAGAAGCGGGCTCTGGGGCCAACGTCCTGACTTTC.

This clonotype was found a few times. The V gene is TRBV7-2, the J gene TRBJ2-1, with D unresolved. V lost 5 bases, J lost 7 bases, and 18 bases lay in between. The CDR3 has 15 residues. The V gene's germline CDR1 is SGHTA and CDR2 FQGNSA. CDR3 amino acids: CASSRAPEAKNEQFF. The CDR3 bases are TGTGCCAGCAGCCGGGCTCCCGAGGCAAAGAATGAGCAGTTCTTC.

There are a few counts of this clonotype. The V gene is TRBV20-1, the J gene TRBJ1-3; D is ambiguous. V lost 1 base, J lost 0 bases, and 13 bases lay in between. This CDR3 is 16 amino acids long. Germline lookup yields CDR1 DFQATT and CDR2 SNEGSKA (reference sequence). The DNA of the CDR3 is TGCAGTGCTAGAGGGGCAGAACTTTTCTCTGGAAACACCATATATTTT. This sequence encodes CSARGAELFSGNTIYF.

There are a few counts of this clonotype. The V and J genes are TRBV15 and TRBJ1-2; a weak D match, TRBD1 (5 bases). The V end lost 0 bases, the J end lost 7 bases, and 12 bases lay between the germline ends. The CDR3 is 14 amino acids. Germline loops: CDR1 LNHNV, CDR2 YYDKDF (reference sequence). The CDR3 DNA reads TGTGCCACCAGCAGAGATTCGGGGCAGGGTGGCTACACCTTC. It translates to CATSRDSGQGGYTF.

Only a few counts were recorded for this clonotype. The chain couples TRBV7-2 to TRBJ2-7, with D possibly matching TRBD1 (6 bases). The V gene's germline CDR1 is SGHTA and CDR2 FQGNSA. Trimming cost V 5 bases and J 1 base, with 15 bases left between them. The CDR3 loop spans 15 amino acids. The CDR3 region has the DNA TGTGCCAGCAGCCCGAGGGGGAATCCTTCCTACGAGCAGTACTTC. It encodes CASSPRGNPSYEQYF.

The chain uses TRBV5-6 and TRBJ2-1, with 12 positions matching TRBD2. The trim removed 0 bases at V and 4 bases at J, leaving 14 bases unmatched. The CDR3 is made up of 20 amino acids. CDR1 and CDR2 (germline): SGHDT, YYEEEE. In nucleotides, the CDR3 is TGTGCCAGCAGCTTGGGAGTTTCGGCTAGCGGGGGGGGAAGATACAATGAGCAGTTCTTC. Translation gives CASSLGVSASGGGRYNEQFF.

This clonotype was detected many times. The chain carries TRBV6-1 and TRBJ2-5; the D is unclear. The CDR3 is 15 residues long. The germline V gene encodes CDR1 MNHNS and CDR2 SASEGT. Trimming cost V 2 bases and J 5 bases, with 15 bases left between them. The CDR3 nucleotides are TGTGCCAGCAGTGAATGGTCAGTGAGAGTGGAGACCCAGTACTTC. It is translated as CASSEWSVRVETQYF.

This clonotype was seen ten or more times. This chain links TRBV29-1 with TRBJ2-1; TRBD2 agrees at 7 bases. The CDR3 sequence is 17 residues long. V was pared by 6 bases and J by 6 bases, with 20 bases of the junction left unmatched. Germline V gives CDR1 SQVTM, CDR2 ANQGSEA. The chain's CDR3 is CSVGSAGVLVGGNEQFF. For the CDR3, the DNA is TGCAGCGTGGGTAGTGCGGGAGTGTTGGTCGGGGGCAATGAGCAGTTCTTC.

The chain recombines TRBV28 with TRBJ2-7; D gene uncertain. The CDR3 contains 13 residues. Per germline, CDR1 MDHEN and CDR2 SYDVKM. The ends were cut back, 6 bases at V and 1 base at J, with 10 bases in the middle. CDR3 in DNA: TGTGCCAGCAGCCCTCCAGGTTCCTACGAGCAGTACTTC. Translating gives CASSPPGSYEQYF.

In this sample, this clonotype turned up many times. The gene calls are TRBV5-1 and TRBJ2-7; weak D call: TRBD1 (6 bases). Germline loops: CDR1 SGHRS, CDR2 YFSETQ. Between the trimmed V and J ends, which lost 5 bases and 2 bases, there was a span of 20 bases. CDR3 length: 16 residues. CDR3 protein: CASRTALGTLPYEQYF. The CDR3 bases are TGCGCCAGCAGGACGGCGCTGGGGACACTTCCCTACGAGCAGTACTTC.

The rearrangement uses TRBV20-1 and TRBJ2-7; 11 bases fit TRBD2. Trimming removed 6 bases from V and 2 bases from J; junction bases left unmatched: 3. There are 13 residues in the CDR3. Germline V CDR1 and CDR2: DFQATT, SNEGSKA (reference sequence). Here the CDR3 DNA reads TGCAGTGCCAGACTAGCGGGGACCTACGAGCAGTACTTC. Its translation: CSARLAGTYEQYF.

This clonotype was counted only a few times. The rearrangement uses TRBV4-1 and TRBJ2-5; D is undetermined. Germline V gene sequence: CDR1 MGHRA, CDR2 YSYEKL. The CDR3 is 12 amino acids. The V and J ends lost 2 bases and 3 bases respectively, with 4 bases between them. In DNA form, the CDR3 reads TGCGCCAGCAGCCAACCAGAAGAGACCCAGTACTTC. Residues: CASSQPEETQYF.

This clonotype has at least ten counts. The rearrangement links TRBV12-3 or TRBV12-4 to TRBJ2-1, with no clear D. V lost 3 bases to trimming and J lost 0 bases, with 12 bases between them. The CDR3 is 16 residues long. The CDR3 loop is CASSLSVPSSYNEQFF. The CDR3 DNA reads as TGTGCCAGCAGTTTGTCCGTCCCTAGCTCCTACAATGAGCAGTTCTTC.